The 12 T cell receptor beta chains reported below all come from one sample, sequenced in a study of blood T cell repertoires in COVID-19. Clones were sequenced by immunoSEQ multiplex PCR, and TCRdb holds only the in-frame ones, with some missing. The repertoire includes approximately 250,000 clones, 88% of them detected once, and around 2% sits in the top ten. Sequencing was performed on PBMCs or T cells enriched from blood (not recorded which). The receptors originated from a woman aged 55-70 years in a cohort exposed to, infected with or recovered from COVID-19 (not recorded which).

The chain has TRBV28 and TRBJ1-1; no reliable D call. The CDR3 is 14 amino acids. The germline V and J ends were trimmed by 4 bases and 1 base, with 10 bases remaining between them. The germline V gene encodes CDR1 MDHEN and CDR2 SYDVKM. The CDR3 DNA reads as TGTGCCAGCAGTTCTGGGCCTCAGAACACTGAAGCTTTCTTT. This sequence encodes CASSSGPQNTEAFF. The whole variable domain, filled in from reference TRBV28 and TRBJ1-1, reads DVKVTQSSRYLVKRTGEKVFLECVQDMDHENMFWYRQDPGLGLRLIYFSYDVKMKEKGDIPEGYSVSREKKERFSLILESASTNQTSMYLCASSSGPQNTEAFFGQGTRLTVV.

This chain uses TRBV7-9 with TRBJ1-2; the D gene is possibly TRBD1 (5 bases). The germline V gene has CDR1 SEHNR and CDR2 FQNEAQ (reference sequence). CDR3 length: 14 amino acids. Between the trimmed V and J ends, which lost 5 bases and 4 bases, there was a span of 14 bases. The CDR3 protein is CASSTSQDIYGYTF. The CDR3 coding sequence is TGTGCCAGCAGCACCTCCCAGGACATCTATGGCTACACCTTC.

The V call is TRBV27, the J call TRBJ1-1, with TRBD1 matching over 8 bases. Per the germline V gene, CDR1 is MNHEY and CDR2 is SMNVEV (reference sequence). The CDR3 runs 16 residues. V gave up 4 bases and J gave up 0 bases; unmatched junction bases: 7. The CDR3 nucleotides are TGTGCCAGCAGTTCCGCAGGGGGCCGGGTGAACACTGAAGCTTTCTTT. Translation gives CASSSAGGRVNTEAFF.

V and J are TRBV10-1 and TRBJ2-2; 7 nucleotides agree with TRBD2. Germline values: CDR1 WNHNN, CDR2 SYGVQD (reference sequence). The CDR3 is made up of 16 amino acids. After removal of 2 bases from V and 4 bases from J, the junction contained 7 bases not matched to a gene. The DNA for the CDR3 is TGCGCCAGCAGTGAGAGATCGGGAGGCCGCACCGGGGAGCTGTTTTTT. This gives the protein CASSERSGGRTGELFF.

This chain uses TRBV7-2 with TRBJ2-5; TRBD2 agrees at 7 bases. The CDR3 runs 15 residues. Trimming removed 3 bases from V and 5 bases from J; junction bases left unmatched: 9. In germline, CDR1 is SGHTA, CDR2 FQGNSA. The CDR3 sequence: CASSFRAGRAETQYF. The CDR3 DNA reads as TGTGCCAGCAGCTTCCGAGCGGGACGCGCGGAGACCCAGTACTTC.

The V and J genes are TRBV20-1 and TRBJ1-1; D remains unclear. CDR1 is DFQATT and CDR2 is SNEGSKA in the germline V gene (reference sequence). This CDR3 comprises 11 residues. Between the trimmed V and J ends, which lost 8 bases and 1 base, there was a span of 8 bases. CDR3 protein: CSLTRNTEAFF. CDR3 coding DNA: TGCAGTTTGACACGGAACACTGAAGCTTTCTTT.

CDR3 residues: CASSQQHRGLFSEQFF. In DNA form, the CDR3 reads TGTGCCAGCAGCCAACAACACAGGGGGCTTTTCAGTGAGCAGTTCTTC. The J gene is TRBJ2-1, the V gene TRBV3-1 (or the pseudogene TRBV3-2), with 9 positions matching TRBD1. This CDR3 has 16 residues. CDR1 is LGHDT and CDR2 is YNNKEL in the germline V gene (reference sequence). V lost 2 bases, J lost 9 bases, and 11 bases stayed unmatched.

This chain connects TRBV2 to TRBJ1-2, with 9 bases identical to TRBD1. V gave up 7 bases and J gave up 4 bases; unmatched junction bases: 7. The CDR3 is made up of 14 amino acids. The germline V gene encodes CDR1 SNHLY and CDR2 FYNNEI. DNA of the CDR3: TGTGCCAGCACCGCACAGGGGGCGACCTATGGCTACACCTTC. It yields the protein CASTAQGATYGYTF.

The chain is built from TRBV24-1 and TRBJ2-7; a possible D gene is TRBD2 (5 bases). The CDR3 sequence is 14 residues long. Germline CDR1 reads KGHDR; CDR2 reads SFDVKD. Deletions cut 7 bases from V and 2 bases from J, with 14 bases between. DNA of the CDR3: TGTGCCACCAGCCGGACTGGTGGGGCCTACGAGCAGTACTTC. It specifies CATSRTGGAYEQYF.

This chain uses TRBV7-9 with TRBJ2-2; D unclear. This CDR3 is built from 17 residues. Germline CDR1 SEHNR, CDR2 FQNEAQ (reference sequence). V lost 2 bases and J lost 2, with 15 bases in between. Here the CDR3 DNA reads TGTGCCAGCAGCTTATTGTCAGGCCAAGCCAACACCGGGGAGCTGTTTTTT. It is translated as CASSLLSGQANTGELFF.

The chain combines TRBV5-4 with TRBJ1-1; D gene uncertain. V lost 3 bases and J 6 bases, leaving 9 bases between the germline ends. Germline CDR1 SGHNT, CDR2 YYREEE (reference sequence). This CDR3 region has 12 residues. CDR3 residues: CASSSQRAEAFF. CDR3 in DNA: TGTGCCAGCAGCTCCCAGAGGGCTGAAGCTTTCTTT.

This chain joins TRBV5-1 and TRBJ2-2; 7 positions match TRBD2. CDR1 and CDR2 from the germline V gene are SGHRS and YFSETQ. V was clipped by 1 base and J by 5 bases; unmatched bases: 5. The CDR3 covers 15 residues. Here the CDR3 reads CASSLTQRGTGELFF. In DNA, the CDR3 is TGCGCCAGCAGCTTGACCCAGCGGGGTACCGGGGAGCTGTTTTTT.